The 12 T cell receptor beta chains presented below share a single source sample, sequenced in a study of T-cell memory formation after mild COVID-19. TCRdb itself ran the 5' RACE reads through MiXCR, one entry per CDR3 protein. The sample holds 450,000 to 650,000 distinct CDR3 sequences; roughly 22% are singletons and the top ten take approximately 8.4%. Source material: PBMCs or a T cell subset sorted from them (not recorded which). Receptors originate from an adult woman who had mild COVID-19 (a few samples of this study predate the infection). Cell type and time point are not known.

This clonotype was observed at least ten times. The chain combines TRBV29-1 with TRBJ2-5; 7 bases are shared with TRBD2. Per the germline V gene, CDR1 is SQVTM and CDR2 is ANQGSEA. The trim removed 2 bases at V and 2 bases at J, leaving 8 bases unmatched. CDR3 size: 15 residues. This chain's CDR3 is CSVESAGARQETQYF. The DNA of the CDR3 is TGCAGCGTTGAAAGCGCGGGAGCCCGACAAGAGACCCAGTACTTC.

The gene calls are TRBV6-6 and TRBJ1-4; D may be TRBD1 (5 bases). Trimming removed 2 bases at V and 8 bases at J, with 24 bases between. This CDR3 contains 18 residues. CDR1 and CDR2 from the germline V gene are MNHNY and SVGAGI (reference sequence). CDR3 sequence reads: CASSYPRDGLQGGEKLFF. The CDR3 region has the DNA TGTGCCAGCAGTTACCCCCGGGACGGCCTCCAGGGAGGGGAAAAACTGTTTTTT.

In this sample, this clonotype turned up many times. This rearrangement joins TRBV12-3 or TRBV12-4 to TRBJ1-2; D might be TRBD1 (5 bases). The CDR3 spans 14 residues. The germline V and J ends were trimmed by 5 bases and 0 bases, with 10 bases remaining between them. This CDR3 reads CASSPGGANYGYTF. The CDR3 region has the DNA TGTGCCAGCAGTCCCGGAGGGGCTAACTATGGCTACACCTTC.

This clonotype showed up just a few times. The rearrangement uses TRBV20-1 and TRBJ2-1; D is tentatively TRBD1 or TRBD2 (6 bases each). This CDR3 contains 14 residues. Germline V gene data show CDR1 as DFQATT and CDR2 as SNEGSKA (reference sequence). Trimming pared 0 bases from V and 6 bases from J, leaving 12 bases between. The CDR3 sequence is CSAREGGPGNEQFF. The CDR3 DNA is TGCAGTGCTAGAGAAGGGGGGCCCGGCAATGAGCAGTTCTTC.

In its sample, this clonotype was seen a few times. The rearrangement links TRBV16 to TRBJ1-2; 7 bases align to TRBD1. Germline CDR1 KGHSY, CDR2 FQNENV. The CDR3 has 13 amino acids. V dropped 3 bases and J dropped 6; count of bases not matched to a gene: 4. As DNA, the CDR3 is TGTGCCAGCAGCCACGACAGGGTTGATGGCTACACCTTC. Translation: CASSHDRVDGYTF.

Here the CDR3 reads CSARKREIQFSYNEQFF. CDR3 nucleotide sequence: TGCAGTGCGAGAAAGCGGGAGATTCAGTTCTCCTACAATGAGCAGTTCTTC. The gene calls are TRBV20-1 and TRBJ2-1; 8 nucleotides align to TRBD2. CDR1 is DFQATT, CDR2 SNEGSKA, per germline (reference sequence). The V and J ends lost 6 bases and 0 bases, in that order; junction bases with no gene match: 13. The CDR3 extends over 17 amino acids.

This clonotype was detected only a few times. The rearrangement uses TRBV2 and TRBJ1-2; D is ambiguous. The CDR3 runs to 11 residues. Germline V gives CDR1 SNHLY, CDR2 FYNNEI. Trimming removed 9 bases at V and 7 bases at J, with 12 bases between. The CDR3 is CARHHRGGYTF. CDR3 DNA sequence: TGTGCCAGACACCACCGAGGTGGCTACACCTTC. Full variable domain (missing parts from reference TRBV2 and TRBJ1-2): EPEVTQTPSHQVTQMGQEVILRCVPISNHLYFYWYRQILGQKVEFLVSFYNNEISEKSEIFDDQFSVERPDGSNFTLKIRSTKLEDSAMYFCARHHRGGYTFGSGTRLTVV.

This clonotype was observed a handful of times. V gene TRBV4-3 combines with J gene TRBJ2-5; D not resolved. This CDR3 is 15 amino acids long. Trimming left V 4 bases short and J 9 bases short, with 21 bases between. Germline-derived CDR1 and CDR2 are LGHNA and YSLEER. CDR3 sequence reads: CASSPRDTAVEAQYF. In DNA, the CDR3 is TGCGCCAGCAGCCCCCGAGACACCGCGGTTGAGGCCCAGTACTTC.

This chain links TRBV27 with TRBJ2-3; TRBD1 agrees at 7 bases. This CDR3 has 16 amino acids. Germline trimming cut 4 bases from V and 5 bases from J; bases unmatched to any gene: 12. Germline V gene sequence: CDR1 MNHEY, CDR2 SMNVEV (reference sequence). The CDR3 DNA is TGTGCCAGCAGTTCGATCAGGGGGTTGGTTGGAGATACGCAGTATTTT. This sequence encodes CASSSIRGLVGDTQYF.

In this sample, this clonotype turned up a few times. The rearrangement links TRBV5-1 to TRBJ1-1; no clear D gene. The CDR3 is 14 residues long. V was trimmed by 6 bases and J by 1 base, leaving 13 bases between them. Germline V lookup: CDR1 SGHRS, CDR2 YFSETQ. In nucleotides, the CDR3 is TGCGCCAGCATGCTTGGTTTTGGGAACACTGAAGCTTTCTTT. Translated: CASMLGFGNTEAFF.

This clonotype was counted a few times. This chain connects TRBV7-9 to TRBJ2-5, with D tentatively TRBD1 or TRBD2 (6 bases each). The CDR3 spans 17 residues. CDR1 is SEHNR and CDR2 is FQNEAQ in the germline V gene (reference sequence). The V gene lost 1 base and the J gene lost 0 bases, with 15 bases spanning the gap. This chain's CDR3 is CASSLVRDIWYQETQYF. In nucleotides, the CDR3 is TGTGCCAGCAGCTTAGTGCGGGACATATGGTACCAAGAGACCCAGTACTTC.

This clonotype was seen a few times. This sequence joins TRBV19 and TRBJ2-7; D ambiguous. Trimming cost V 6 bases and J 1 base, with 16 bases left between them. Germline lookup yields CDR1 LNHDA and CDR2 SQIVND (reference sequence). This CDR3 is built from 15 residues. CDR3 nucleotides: TGTGCCAGTAGGATGATCCCCGGCGAATCCTACGAGCAGTACTTC. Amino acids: CASRMIPGESYEQYF. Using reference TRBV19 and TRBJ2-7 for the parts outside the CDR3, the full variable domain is DGGITQSPKYLFRKEGQNVTLSCEQNLNHDAMYWYRQDPGQGLRLIYYSQIVNDFQKGDIAEGYSVSREKKESFPLTVTSAQKNPTAFYLCASRMIPGESYEQYFGPGTRLTVT.